What follows are 12 T cell receptor beta chains derived from one specimen sequenced in a study of blood T cell repertoires in COVID-19. Repertoires were generated with immunoSEQ multiplex PCR, while TCRdb's copy carries only in-frame clones and drops some. Of 200,000 or so clones in the sample, approximately 85% were seen once. The sample consisted of peripheral blood. The receptors were sampled from a human donor with active or convalescent COVID-19. The donor label of this sample is uncertain.

The V call is TRBV19, the J call TRBJ2-2, with D perhaps TRBD2 (5 bases). The length of the CDR3 is 14 residues. Germline CDR1 and CDR2: LNHDA and SQIVND (reference sequence). V lost 4 bases and J lost 0, with 6 bases in between. The CDR3 DNA sequence: TGTGCCAGTAGTAGGGAGACGAACACCGGGGAGCTGTTTTTT. Protein sequence: CASSRETNTGELFF.

The rearrangement links TRBV9 to TRBJ2-1; unclear D gene. The CDR3 covers 16 residues. V gave up 3 bases and J gave up 2 bases, with 15 bases separating them. CDR1 is SGDLS, CDR2 YYNGEE, per germline. CDR3 DNA: TGTGCCAGCAGCGAGTACGTGACGGGTGCCTACAATGAGCAGTTCTTC. Amino acid sequence: CASSEYVTGAYNEQFF.

This chain uses TRBV28 with TRBJ2-7, with 11 bases lining up with TRBD2. The CDR3 totals 12 residues. The J segment lost 6 bases and the V segment lost 8 bases, leaving 3 bases of the junction unmatched. Germline V gene data show CDR1 as MDHEN and CDR2 as SYDVKM. CDR3 region: CASLSGRGEQYF. CDR3 DNA: TGTGCCAGCCTTAGCGGGAGGGGCGAGCAGTACTTC. The variable domain in full, with the rest retrieved from reference TRBV28 and TRBJ2-7, is DVKVTQSSRYLVKRTGEKVFLECVQDMDHENMFWYRQDPGLGLRLIYFSYDVKMKEKGDIPEGYSVSREKKERFSLILESASTNQTSMYLCASLSGRGEQYFGPGTRLTVT.

The chain uses TRBV6-2 or TRBV6-3 and TRBJ1-1; 11 nucleotides match TRBD1. CDR3 length: 17 residues. V lost 4 bases to trimming and J lost 7 bases; unmatched junction nucleotides: 14. CDR1 is MNHEY, CDR2 SVGEGT, per germline. CDR3 loop: CASSWTGGKVWDHEAFF. DNA for the CDR3: TGTGCCAGCAGTTGGACAGGGGGCAAAGTTTGGGACCATGAAGCTTTCTTT.

The chain carries TRBV5-1 and TRBJ1-2, with 8 bases matching TRBD1. CDR1 and CDR2 from the germline V gene are SGHRS and YFSETQ. The CDR3 extends over 15 amino acids. The trim removed 3 bases at V and 4 bases at J, leaving 8 bases unmatched. For the CDR3, the DNA is TGCGCCAGCAGCTCAGGGGGCCCTTCCTCCTATGGCTACACCTTC. This codes for CASSSGGPSSYGYTF.

The chain couples TRBV6-2 or TRBV6-3 to TRBJ2-3; 7 bases are a match to TRBD2. This CDR3 is built from 14 residues. The ends lost 6 bases at V and 3 bases at J; junction bases unmatched: 6. Looked up from germline, CDR1 is MNHEY and CDR2 is SVGEGT. The CDR3 region has the DNA TGTGCCAGCAGCCCACGCGGGGGAACAGATACGCAGTATTTT. Amino acid sequence: CASSPRGGTDTQYF.

The rearrangement uses TRBV28 and TRBJ1-1; D unclear. The germline gives CDR1 MDHEN, CDR2 SYDVKM. The CDR3 is 17 amino acids. V gave up 3 bases and J gave up 0 bases, with 17 bases separating them. CDR3 amino acids: CASSFKKMQIMNTEAFF. CDR3 coding DNA: TGTGCCAGCAGTTTTAAGAAGATGCAGATCATGAACACTGAAGCTTTCTTT. Supplemented by reference TRBV28 and TRBJ1-1, the full variable domain reads DVKVTQSSRYLVKRTGEKVFLECVQDMDHENMFWYRQDPGLGLRLIYFSYDVKMKEKGDIPEGYSVSREKKERFSLILESASTNQTSMYLCASSFKKMQIMNTEAFFGQGTRLTVV.

Only one count was recorded for this clone. The chain couples TRBV5-5 to TRBJ2-1; D perhaps matches TRBD2 (5 bases). Germline lookup yields CDR1 SGHKS and CDR2 YYEKEE (reference sequence). The CDR3 is 14 amino acids. The V and J ends lost 6 bases and 4 bases respectively, with 14 bases between them. The CDR3 reads CASNLDLAYNEQFF. Written as DNA, the CDR3 is TGTGCCAGCAACCTTGACCTAGCTTACAATGAGCAGTTCTTC.

The V gene is TRBV4-2, the J gene TRBJ1-2; 10 bases map to TRBD1. V gave up 0 bases and J gave up 8 bases; unmatched junction bases: 3. Germline values: CDR1 LGHNA, CDR2 YNFKEQ. The CDR3 has 14 residues. This CDR3 is CASSQDGTGAGYTF. In DNA, the CDR3 is TGTGCCAGCAGCCAAGACGGGACAGGGGCCGGCTACACCTTC.

The rearrangement joins TRBV30 to TRBJ2-1, with D possibly TRBD2 on 7 matching bases. CDR3 length equals 16 residues. V was shortened by 0 bases and J by 1 base, with 13 bases between the two germline ends. CDR1 is GTSNPN and CDR2 is SVGIG in the germline V gene (reference sequence). Here the CDR3 DNA reads TGTGCCTGGAGTGTGGGGGGGGCCTGGTCCTACAATGAGCAGTTCTTC. It translates to CAWSVGGAWSYNEQFF.

This clone was counted a few times. The V call is TRBV4-3, the J call TRBJ2-7, with 7 positions matching TRBD1. In germline, CDR1 is LGHNA, CDR2 YSLEER. This CDR3 is 15 amino acids long. V shed 0 bases, J shed 7 bases, and the junction held 9 bases outside the gene matches. The CDR3 protein is CASSQDRQGSWEQYF. CDR3 DNA: TGCGCCAGCAGCCAAGATAGACAGGGTTCTTGGGAGCAGTACTTC.

The CDR3 DNA reads as TGTGCCACCAGCAGAGATAGAGGTGTTGACGGCTACACCTTC. It translates to CATSRDRGVDGYTF. V and J are TRBV15 and TRBJ1-2; D uncertain. Germline values: CDR1 LNHNV, CDR2 YYDKDF (reference sequence). Trimming stripped 0 bases from V and 8 bases from J, with 13 bases between. This CDR3 has 14 amino acids.